The T cell receptor beta chain described here comes from a study of T cell responses to AZD1222 COVID-19 vaccine. Study as a whole: Pooling of second doses given at about 4 or about 12 weeks was done.

Study-level points and caveats: Reports indicate that nearly half of spike-specific TCRs are directed at unmutated variant regions. With dominance at 160-218 and 743-854, vaccine-associated CD4 TCRs spanned spike. Most donors were white British, females outnumbered males, and clonal diversity was possibly underestimated.

Here immunoSEQ multiplex PCR was the method, and the copy in TCRdb shows in-frame clones only, minus some. The sample contains 85,000 to 120,000 clones, 85% to 90% of which appear only once. Notes on this clone: Antigen specificity is unknown.

Trimming cost V 3 bases and J 5 bases, with 4 bases left between them. Germline V gives CDR1 DFQATT, CDR2 SNEGSKA (reference sequence). The CDR3 is 10 amino acids. The rearrangement uses TRBV20-1 and TRBJ2-5, with no clear D. Sample: peripheral blood, taken on day 0 of AZD1222 vaccination. The clonotype comes from an adult in good health. The CDR3 DNA sequence: TGCAGTGCTAGTGGGGAGACCCAGTACTTC. Protein product: CSASGETQYF.